This TCR beta chain was sequenced for a study of blood T cells in healthy people across ages. Primers used in a second PCR of roughly 7 to 12 cycles were a sample-barcoded 5' primer and a J-beta primer mix. Sequencing yielded, for each sample, at least 2.5 million paired-end reads carrying CDR3. TCRdb ran MiXCR on the 5' RACE reads and lists one entry per CDR3 protein. This table has some 1.5 million distinct CDR3 sequences, 28% appearing once. This clonotype was counted only a few times. V lost 4 bases to trimming and J lost 9 bases, with 16 bases between them. The length of the CDR3 is 14 residues. Germline CDR1 and CDR2: KGHDR and SFDVKD.

This sequence was found in a woman under 40 in good health. The rearrangement links TRBV24-1 to TRBJ2-3; D gene ambiguous. The specimen was blood. The CDR3 DNA follows: TGTGCCACCAGTGACCACATGTCCCGCAACACGCAGTATTTT. Translating it yields CATSDHMSRNTQYF.